This TCR beta chain was recovered during a study of CD8 T cells in ankylosing spondylitis. Quantitative 5'-RACE with molecular barcodes generated TCR beta libraries. Using its own MiXCR run on the 5' RACE reads, TCRdb lists one record per CDR3 protein. The repertoire has about 220,000 distinct CDR3 sequences, 10% of them found once; the top ten carry under 25%. Points from the study as a whole: There were earlier reports of some motif variants in reactive arthritis synovial fluid and blood. In ankylosing spondylitis blood, a motif of about eight highly homologous TCR beta variants appeared characteristic.

This clonotype showed up many times. Its antigen is not known. Deletions cut 0 bases from V and 13 bases from J, with 23 bases between. CDR1 and CDR2 from the germline V gene are SGHRS and YFSETQ. The CDR3 runs 16 residues. The rearrangement links TRBV5-1 to TRBJ2-1, with D possibly being TRBD1 or TRBD2 (6 bases each). This TCR was sampled from a male donor with ankylosing spondylitis or in good health (not recorded which). Sequencing input: blood, either unsorted or a sorted T cell fraction (not recorded which). CDR3 region: CASSLDGGSEMAQQFF. The CDR3 DNA is TGCGCCAGCAGCTTGGACGGGGGCTCCGAGATGGCCCAACAGTTCTTC.